This T cell receptor beta chain came from a study of T-cell reconstitution after alpha-beta-depleted transplantation in children. Researchers prepared the TCRbeta library using unique molecular identifiers, the study reports. One entry per CDR3 protein results from TCRdb running MiXCR on the PCR reads. This table has about 200,000 distinct CDR3 sequences, approximately 6.8% appearing once. This clonotype was counted at least ten times. Antigen unknown. The study's findings and limits: T-cell counts and diversity were attributed mostly to newly produced T cells one year after transplant.

The clonotype was recovered from a girl under three years old with combined immunodeficiency, due to receive a stem cell transplant. Material: PBMCs, obtained before TCRalphabeta/CD19-depleted stem cell transplant.

In DNA, the CDR3 is TGTGCCAGCAGCGCCGATACCGGGACAGCCTCCGGCTACACCTTC. It translates to CASSADTGTASGYTF. J is TRBJ1-2 and V is TRBV7-6; 7 nucleotides line up with TRBD1. Germline V gene sequence: CDR1 SGHVS, CDR2 FNYEAQ. The CDR3 is 15 residues long. V lost 5 bases, J lost 8 bases, and 14 bases stayed unmatched.